A few counts support the clone carrying this T cell receptor beta chain. The antigen is undetermined. This sample is drawn from a study of blood T cells in healthy people across ages. In the study overall: About one barcoded TCR beta cDNA was captured per two T cells.

The CDR3 spans 12 residues. Trimming removed 2 bases from V and 5 bases from J, with 6 bases in between. The germline CDR1 and CDR2 sequences are SNHLY and FYNNEI. Study-level results: Long-lived donors carried more naive CD4+ cells and greater diversity than aged donors. Underestimates were what the diversity estimates from one million T cells were considered to be.

Through a sample-barcoded 5' primer and a J-beta primer mix, a second PCR was run for roughly 7 to 11 cycles. Each CDR3 protein is one row after TCRdb ran MiXCR on the 5' RACE reads. The sample lists around 870,000 distinct CDR3 sequences, 25% to 30% occurring once. This clonotype was obtained from a woman of 80 years or more in good health. The chain recombines TRBV2 with TRBJ1-2; no clear D gene. The sequencing input was blood. CDR3 nucleotides: TGTGCCAGCAGTGAAACAGATTATGGCTACACCTTC. The encoded protein is CASSETDYGYTF.